This T cell receptor beta chain was sequenced in a study of T cell responses to AZD1222 COVID-19 vaccine. Here immunoSEQ multiplex PCR was the method, and the copy in TCRdb shows in-frame clones only, minus some. The repertoire holds tens of thousands of clones, with 80% as singletons. The germline V and J ends were trimmed by 8 bases and 1 base, with 14 bases remaining between them. The length of the CDR3 is 14 residues. CDR1 and CDR2 from the germline V gene are SGHVS and FQNEAQ. The gene calls are TRBV7-8 and TRBJ1-1; D unresolved. This clonotype was obtained from an adult who received the AZD1222 COVID-19 vaccine. The sample here was peripheral blood, taken 28 days after the second AZD1222 dose. The CDR3 DNA follows: TGTGCCAGCGCCCATCGAAGTGGGAACACTGAAGCTTTCTTT. It specifies CASAHRSGNTEAFF.